The 29 T cell receptor beta chains given below trace back to one sample, sequenced in a study of spatial heterogeneity in lung cancer. Time point here: blood at routine non-recurrence follow-up after resection. TCRdb re-called the 5' RACE reads through MiXCR, storing one row per CDR3 protein. Among about 120,000 distinct CDR3 sequences listed, 11% were seen once. The sample here was PBMCs, taken at follow-up. The receptors were gathered from a female donor with early-stage non-small cell lung cancer.

This clonotype was counted many times. CDR3 amino acids: CASSYARGSGANVLTF. The CDR3, as DNA: TGTGCCAGCAGTTACGCTAGGGGCTCTGGGGCCAACGTCCTGACTTTC. V is TRBV6-5 and J is TRBJ2-6, with D possibly being TRBD1 (5 bases). Trimming removed 2 bases at V and 0 bases at J, with 8 bases between. The CDR3 loop spans 16 amino acids. The V gene's germline CDR1 is MNHEY and CDR2 SVGAGI.

This clonotype was found many times. The chain carries TRBV19 and TRBJ1-5, with TRBD1 matching 7 bases. This CDR3 spans 17 amino acids. V was pared by 1 base and J by 3 bases, with 9 bases of the junction left unmatched. Germline V gene sequence: CDR1 LNHDA, CDR2 SQIVND (reference sequence). Written as DNA, the CDR3 is TGTGCCAGTAGTATAGGCCGGGACAGTTTCTTCAATCAGCCCCAGCATTTT. It encodes CASSIGRDSFFNQPQHF.

This clonotype was seen more than once but under ten times. The rearrangement uses TRBV7-9 and TRBJ2-5; D unresolved. Germline V gene data show CDR1 as SEHNR and CDR2 as FQNEAQ (reference sequence). V gave up 5 bases and J gave up 1 base, with 14 bases separating them. The CDR3 runs to 15 residues. In DNA form, the CDR3 reads TGTGCCAGCAGCGGCCTGGGATTTGGCCAAGAGACCCAGTACTTC. Its protein product is CASSGLGFGQETQYF.

The CDR3 reads CASSQDPRLAGVAYEQYF. CDR3 DNA sequence: TGTGCCAGCAGCCAAGATCCTAGGCTAGCGGGAGTAGCGTACGAGCAGTACTTC. This sequence joins TRBV3-1 and TRBJ2-7; TRBD2 matches 10 bases. The germline V gene encodes CDR1 LGHDT and CDR2 YNNKEL (reference sequence). The CDR3 runs to 18 residues. V lost 0 bases, J lost 4 bases, and 12 bases stayed unmatched.

The chain is built from TRBV9 and TRBJ2-2; perhaps TRBD2 as D (5 bases). This CDR3 contains 14 residues. V was cut by 4 bases and J by 3 bases, with 10 bases left in between. Per germline, CDR1 SGDLS and CDR2 YYNGEE. CDR3 region: CASSPASHTGELFF. DNA for the CDR3: TGTGCCAGCAGCCCTGCTAGCCACACCGGGGAGCTGTTTTTT.

This clonotype was found a few times. The gene calls are TRBV6-2 or TRBV6-3 and TRBJ2-7; D unclear. V was cut by 8 bases and J by 3 bases, with 11 bases left in between. The germline CDR1 and CDR2 sequences are MNHEY and SVGEGT. The CDR3 extends over 12 amino acids. CDR3 protein: CASGLYGYEQYF. The CDR3 region has the DNA TGTGCCAGCGGTCTTTATGGCTACGAGCAGTACTTC.

This clonotype came up many times. The J gene is TRBJ1-1, the V gene TRBV29-1; D might be TRBD1 (5 bases). Per germline, CDR1 SQVTM and CDR2 ANQGSEA. The CDR3 runs 12 residues. Trimming shortened V by 4 bases and J by 4 bases, and 10 bases separated the two germline ends. CDR3 protein: CSVAFGGTEAFF. The CDR3 DNA follows: TGCAGCGTTGCTTTTGGGGGCACTGAAGCTTTCTTT.

This clonotype appeared a few times. The V gene is TRBV9, the J gene TRBJ1-2; D might be TRBD1 (6 bases). Trimming stripped 3 bases from V and 8 bases from J, with 14 bases between. This CDR3 is 13 amino acids long. From germline, CDR1 is SGDLS and CDR2 YYNGEE. For the CDR3, the DNA is TGTGCCAGCAGCGGGACCTCAGGGGTCGGCTACACCTTC. Protein product: CASSGTSGVGYTF.

Ten or more counts support this clonotype. The chain carries TRBV12-3 or TRBV12-4 and TRBJ1-1; D is possibly TRBD1 (5 bases). The CDR3 runs to 13 residues. V lost 5 bases to trimming and J lost 1 base, with 8 bases between them. The DNA for the CDR3 is TGTGCCAGCAGTATACAGGCGAACACTGAAGCTTTCTTT. Residues: CASSIQANTEAFF.

This clonotype was seen a handful of times. The chain joins TRBV7-2 to TRBJ2-3; tentative D call: TRBD2 (5 bases). Trimming took off 3 bases at V and 5 bases at J, with 18 bases between the two ends. The CDR3 has 16 amino acids. Germline CDR1 and CDR2: SGHTA and FQGNSA. For the CDR3, the DNA is TGTGCCAGCAGCTTCTCGGGGAATTACCGTGGAGATACGCAGTATTTT. Protein: CASSFSGNYRGDTQYF. Variable domain in full (rest from reference TRBV7-2 and TRBJ2-3): GAGVSQSPSNKVTEKGKDVELRCDPISGHTALYWYRQSLGQGLEFLIYFQGNSAPDKSGLPSDRFSAERTGGSVSTLTIQRTQQEDSAVYLCASSFSGNYRGDTQYFGPGTRLTVL.

A few counts support this clonotype. This chain joins TRBV11-1 and TRBJ2-1, with unresolved D. The CDR3 sequence is 11 residues long. Germline V lookup: CDR1 SGHAT, CDR2 FQDESV (reference sequence). V shed 3 bases and J shed 6 bases, with 3 bases lying between them. The CDR3 nucleotides are TGTGCCAGCAGCTTCACCAATGAGCAGTTCTTC. This encodes CASSFTNEQFF.

The gene calls are TRBV12-3 or TRBV12-4 and TRBJ2-3; 10 positions agree with TRBD2. J lost 2 bases, V lost 6 bases, and 11 bases had no gene match. The CDR3 runs to 17 residues. The CDR3 here is CASRAGSGRADTDTQYF. The CDR3 region has the DNA TGTGCCAGCAGAGCTGGGAGCGGGAGGGCCGACACAGATACGCAGTATTTT.

The chain joins TRBV7-2 to TRBJ2-3; 9 bases align to TRBD2. This CDR3 has 15 amino acids. The germline V gene has CDR1 SGHTA and CDR2 FQGNSA. Unmatched junction bases numbered 8, after V lost 6 bases and J lost 4 bases. The CDR3: CASSRAGGGSDTQYF. As DNA, the CDR3 is TGTGCCAGCAGTCGAGCGGGAGGCGGGTCAGATACGCAGTATTTT.

This clonotype was recorded a few times. V usage is TRBV15 and J usage is TRBJ2-3, with 9 bases matching TRBD1. The CDR3 spans 15 residues. V was clipped by 1 base and J by 6 bases; unmatched bases: 5. Looked up from germline, CDR1 is LNHNV and CDR2 is YYDKDF (reference sequence). The CDR3 DNA is TGTGCCACCAGCAGAGCCGGACAGGGGTCGGATACGCAGTATTTT. It yields the protein CATSRAGQGSDTQYF.

The chain joins TRBV28 to TRBJ1-1; TRBD1 agrees at 7 bases. Trimming took 8 bases from V and 0 from J; bases not matched to a gene: 6. This CDR3 spans 14 amino acids. CDR1 and CDR2 from the germline V gene are MDHEN and SYDVKM. The CDR3 DNA reads TGTGCCAGCGGATCGGGACAGCTGAACACTGAAGCTTTCTTT. Amino acids: CASGSGQLNTEAFF.

The table lists this clonotype with a few counts. This chain links TRBV5-1 with TRBJ2-1, with 8 bases fitting TRBD2. CDR1 is SGHRS, CDR2 YFSETQ, per germline. After removal of 4 bases from V and 3 bases from J, the junction contained 9 bases not matched to a gene. The CDR3 is made up of 16 amino acids. DNA for the CDR3: TGCGCCAGCAGCCCTACGCTAGCGGGCTTCTACAATGAGCAGTTCTTC. The encoded protein is CASSPTLAGFYNEQFF.

The chain couples TRBV18 to TRBJ1-1; a possible D gene is TRBD1 (5 bases). V lost 3 bases, J lost 3 bases, and 17 bases lay in between. CDR3 length: 16 amino acids. CDR1 and CDR2 (germline): KGHSH, LQKENI. The CDR3 DNA sequence: TGTGCCAGCTCACCCCAGTCGACAGAAAGTTACACTGAAGCTTTCTTT. Protein: CASSPQSTESYTEAFF.

V gene TRBV27 combines with J gene TRBJ2-1, with 11 bases aligning to TRBD2. The CDR3 consists of 14 residues. J gave up 5 bases and V 8 bases, and 5 bases lay outside the gene matches. Looked up from germline, CDR1 is MNHEY and CDR2 is SMNVEV (reference sequence). CDR3 loop: CASAGLADHNEQFF. The CDR3 DNA reads as TGTGCCAGCGCGGGACTAGCGGACCACAATGAGCAGTTCTTC.

The chain couples TRBV2 to TRBJ2-5; D remains unclear. The CDR3 extends over 14 amino acids. CDR1 is SNHLY and CDR2 is FYNNEI in the germline V gene. The V and J ends lost 7 bases and 0 bases respectively, with 12 bases between them. Here the CDR3 DNA reads TGTGCCAGCACGCATGCTACTTACCAAGAGACCCAGTACTTC. Translation gives CASTHATYQETQYF. Supplemented by reference TRBV2 and TRBJ2-5, the full variable domain reads EPEVTQTPSHQVTQMGQEVILRCVPISNHLYFYWYRQILGQKVEFLVSFYNNEISEKSEIFDDQFSVERPDGSNFTLKIRSTKLEDSAMYFCASTHATYQETQYFGPGTRLLVL.

This clonotype was seen only a few times. The rearrangement links TRBV7-9 to TRBJ1-1, with D perhaps TRBD1 (5 bases). V lost 4 bases and J 9 bases, leaving 18 bases between the germline ends. CDR3 length equals 14 residues. Germline CDR1 SEHNR, CDR2 FQNEAQ (reference sequence). CDR3 protein: CASSSGSLGVKAFF. In DNA form, the CDR3 reads TGTGCCAGCAGCTCCGGATCACTAGGGGTTAAAGCTTTCTTT.

This clonotype showed up just a few times. The CDR3 reads CSARSTRSTDTQYF. In DNA form, the CDR3 reads TGCAGTGCTCGGTCAACACGTAGCACAGATACGCAGTATTTT. The chain couples TRBV20-1 to TRBJ2-3; no reliable D call. This CDR3 has 14 residues. Deletions cut 5 bases from V and 0 bases from J, with 12 bases between. The germline V gene encodes CDR1 DFQATT and CDR2 SNEGSKA (reference sequence).

The DNA of the CDR3 is TGTGCCAGCAGCTCCCTTCTAGTTCGAGGTAATGAGCAGTTCTTC. Translating gives CASSSLLVRGNEQFF. V is TRBV7-2 and J is TRBJ2-1; no definite D call. The germline gives CDR1 SGHTA, CDR2 FQGNSA. The germline V and J ends were trimmed by 4 bases and 7 bases, with 17 bases remaining between them. The CDR3 consists of 15 residues.

This clonotype showed up just a few times. The rearrangement links TRBV20-1 to TRBJ2-2, with 12 bases that match TRBD2. The CDR3 spans 15 residues. Germline assignment: CDR1 DFQATT and CDR2 SNEGSKA (reference sequence). V shed 0 bases, J shed 6 bases, and the junction held 2 bases outside the gene matches. This CDR3 reads CSARDGLAGSGELFF. The DNA of the CDR3 is TGCAGTGCTAGAGACGGACTAGCGGGATCCGGGGAGCTGTTTTTT.

This clonotype was recorded many times. This chain joins TRBV29-1 and TRBJ1-1; 9 bases match TRBD1. The CDR3 is 12 amino acids. Trimming at V came to 7 bases and at J to 7 bases, leaving 7 bases not matched to a gene. CDR1 is SQVTM, CDR2 ANQGSEA, per germline. The CDR3 sequence is CSAAQTGGEAFF. CDR3 in DNA: TGCAGCGCCGCACAGACAGGGGGTGAAGCTTTCTTT.

There are many counts of this clonotype. This chain joins TRBV12-3 or TRBV12-4 and TRBJ2-7, with D possibly matching TRBD2 (5 bases). CDR3 length: 13 residues. Trimming shortened V by 3 bases and J by 3 bases, and 9 bases separated the two germline ends. This chain's CDR3 is CASSFKRYYEQYF. In nucleotides, the CDR3 is TGTGCCAGCAGTTTCAAGCGGTACTACGAGCAGTACTTC.

The rearrangement joins TRBV7-2 to TRBJ2-3; no clear D. The V gene lost 5 bases and the J gene lost 6 bases, with 12 bases spanning the gap. The CDR3 totals 13 residues. CDR1 is SGHTA, CDR2 FQGNSA, per germline. The CDR3 nucleotides read TGTGCCAGCAGCCGAGACCGCGCGGATACGCAGTATTTT. The encoded protein is CASSRDRADTQYF.

The rearrangement uses TRBV7-9 and TRBJ2-5; D is unclear. The germline gives CDR1 SEHNR, CDR2 FQNEAQ (reference sequence). The germline V and J ends were trimmed by 2 bases and 1 base, with 11 bases remaining between them. The CDR3 extends over 15 amino acids. CDR3 bases: TGTGCCAGCAGCTTAAATAACGCTGGCCAAGAGACCCAGTACTTC. Amino acid sequence: CASSLNNAGQETQYF.

A word on this clonotype: Given a much more abundant clone one base away, this may be a read error. The chain employs TRBV7-9 and TRBJ2-3; a possible D gene is TRBD2 (7 bases). The CDR3 sequence is 15 residues long. CDR1 is SEHNR and CDR2 is FQNEAQ in the germline V gene (reference sequence). In DNA, the CDR3 is TGTGTCAGCAGCTTACAGGGCGGGAGTACAGATACGCAGTATTTT. It translates to CVSSLQGGSTDTQYF.

The sample holds many counts of this clonotype. The genes are TRBV6-5 and TRBJ1-2; D is undetermined. The CDR3 is 17 residues long. V was cut by 4 bases and J by 1 base, with 19 bases left in between. The germline CDR1 and CDR2 sequences are MNHEY and SVGAGI. The CDR3 sequence: CASSSSVNLWINYGYTF. CDR3 coding DNA: TGTGCCAGCAGTTCTAGTGTCAACCTGTGGATTAACTATGGCTACACCTTC.